The TCR beta chain under discussion was sequenced for a study of blood T cell repertoires in COVID-19. CDR1 and CDR2 (germline): SGHKS, YYEKEE (reference sequence). V lost 0 bases, J lost 0 bases, and 10 bases stayed unmatched. The CDR3 is made up of 18 amino acids. In the authors' workflow: It was from reference gene primer amplification that nucleated cell counts were estimated. Measured with immunoSEQ multiplex PCR; TCRdb has only the in-frame clones, and not every one. V, J and clone size are those of that table, while D and trimming were read from the DNA. Altogether approximately 100,000 clones are present, around 85% being singletons, with the ten largest covering around 11%.

V and J are TRBV5-5 and TRBJ1-1, with TRBD1 matching 8 bases. This sequence originates from a human donor in a cohort sampled during active COVID-19. Source material: peripheral blood. CDR3: CASSLADRGYLLNTEAFF. The DNA of the CDR3 is TGTGCCAGCAGCTTGGCCGACAGGGGCTACTTATTGAACACTGAAGCTTTCTTT.